This T cell receptor (beta chain) was profiled in a study of glioma-infiltrating T cells. General study points: Very few CDR3 sequences were shared between tissue and blood. Above-expected tissue-blood divergence occurred in all gliomas, most in low-grade ones.

Trimming took off 2 bases at V and 5 bases at J, with 22 bases between the two ends. CDR1 LNHNV and CDR2 YYDKDF come from the germline V gene (reference sequence). The CDR3 has 17 residues. Amplification of TCR alpha and beta CDR3 regions from RNA used iRepertoire nested multiplex PCR. For one-step reverse transcription and amplification, roughly 100-400 ng of tissue mRNA or PBMC total RNA was used. TCRdb reprocessed the multiplex PCR reads via MiXCR and lists one record per CDR3 protein. The profile covers about 130,000 distinct CDR3 sequences, with approximately 25% appearing a single time and 13% to 15% taken by the ten largest. The table lists this clonotype with many counts. Its target is unknown.

V gene TRBV15 combines with J gene TRBJ2-7; D may be TRBD1 (6 bases). The sample taken for sequencing was glioma tissue, nonneoplastic brain tissue, or PBMCs (not recorded which). The clonotype originates from a human donor with low-grade glioma or glioblastoma, undergoing nonglioma brain surgery, or in good health (not recorded which). The CDR3 spells CATSRLGTPRHDDEQYF. The DNA for the CDR3 is TGTGCCACCAGCAGATTGGGGACACCGAGGCATGACGACGAGCAGTACTTC.